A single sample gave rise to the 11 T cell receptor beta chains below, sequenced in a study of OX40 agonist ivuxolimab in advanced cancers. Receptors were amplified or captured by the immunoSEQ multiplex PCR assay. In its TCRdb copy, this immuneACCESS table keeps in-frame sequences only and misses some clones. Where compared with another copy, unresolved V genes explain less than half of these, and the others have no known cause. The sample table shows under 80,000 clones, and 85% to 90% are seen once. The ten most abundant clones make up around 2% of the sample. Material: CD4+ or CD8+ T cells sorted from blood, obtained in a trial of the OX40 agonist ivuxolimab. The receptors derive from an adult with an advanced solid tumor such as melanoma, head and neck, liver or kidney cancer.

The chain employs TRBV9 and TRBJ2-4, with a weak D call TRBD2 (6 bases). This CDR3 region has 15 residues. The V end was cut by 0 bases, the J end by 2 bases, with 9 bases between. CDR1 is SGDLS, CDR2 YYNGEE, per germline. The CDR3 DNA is TGTGCCAGCAGCGTAGGGGGAGGTCCCAAAAACATTCAGTACTTC. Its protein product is CASSVGGGPKNIQYF.

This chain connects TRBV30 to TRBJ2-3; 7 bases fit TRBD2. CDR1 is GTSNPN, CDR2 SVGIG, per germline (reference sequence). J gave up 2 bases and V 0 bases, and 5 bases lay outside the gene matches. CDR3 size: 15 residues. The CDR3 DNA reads TGTGCCTGGAGTGTAAGTGGGAGGGCCACAGATACGCAGTATTTT. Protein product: CAWSVSGRATDTQYF.

CDR3 DNA: TGTGCCAGCAGCCCGACTAGCGGAGGAATCGGGGAGCTGTTTTTT. Protein: CASSPTSGGIGELFF. The chain couples TRBV7-2 to TRBJ2-2; 9 bases align to TRBD2. J gave up 7 bases and V 5 bases, and 8 bases lay outside the gene matches. The germline gives CDR1 SGHTA, CDR2 FQGNSA. CDR3 length: 15 amino acids.

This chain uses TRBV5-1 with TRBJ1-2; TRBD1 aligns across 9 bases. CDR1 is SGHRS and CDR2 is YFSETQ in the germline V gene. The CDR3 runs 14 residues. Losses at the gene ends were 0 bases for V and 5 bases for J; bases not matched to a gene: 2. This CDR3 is CASSLGGTGYGYTF. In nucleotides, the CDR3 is TGCGCCAGCAGCTTGGGCGGGACAGGGTATGGCTACACCTTC.

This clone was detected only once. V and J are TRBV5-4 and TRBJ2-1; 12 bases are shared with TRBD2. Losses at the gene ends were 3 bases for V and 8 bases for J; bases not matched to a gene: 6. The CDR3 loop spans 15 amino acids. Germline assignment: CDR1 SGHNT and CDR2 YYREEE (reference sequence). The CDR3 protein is CASSSKTSGSYEQFF. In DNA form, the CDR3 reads TGTGCCAGCAGCTCTAAGACTAGCGGGAGTTATGAGCAGTTCTTC.

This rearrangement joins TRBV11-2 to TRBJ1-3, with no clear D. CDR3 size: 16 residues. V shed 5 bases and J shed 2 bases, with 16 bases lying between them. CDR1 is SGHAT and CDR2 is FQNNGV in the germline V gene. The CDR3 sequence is CASSALRQTPGNTIYF. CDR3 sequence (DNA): TGTGCCAGCAGCGCATTGCGACAAACTCCTGGAAACACCATATATTTT. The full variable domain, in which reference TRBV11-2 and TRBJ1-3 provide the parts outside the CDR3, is EAGVAQSPRYKIIEKRQSVAFWCNPISGHATLYWYQQILGQGPKLLIQFQNNGVVDDSQLPKDRFSAERLKGVDSTLKIQPAKLEDSAVYLCASSALRQTPGNTIYFGEGSWLTVV.

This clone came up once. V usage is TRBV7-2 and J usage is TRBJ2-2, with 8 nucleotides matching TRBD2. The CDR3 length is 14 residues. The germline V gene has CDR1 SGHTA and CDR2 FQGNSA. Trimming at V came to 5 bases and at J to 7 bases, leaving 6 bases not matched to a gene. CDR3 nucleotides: TGTGCCAGCAGCGAGCGGGGGACGGTCGGGGAGCTGTTTTTT. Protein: CASSERGTVGELFF.

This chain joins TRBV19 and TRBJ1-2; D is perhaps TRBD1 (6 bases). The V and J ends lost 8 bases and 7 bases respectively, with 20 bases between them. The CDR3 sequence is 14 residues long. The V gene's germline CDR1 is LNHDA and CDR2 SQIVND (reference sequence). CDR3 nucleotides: TGTGCCAGTGAGACCCAAGGTGGGGGCCGTGGCTACACCTTC. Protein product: CASETQGGGRGYTF.

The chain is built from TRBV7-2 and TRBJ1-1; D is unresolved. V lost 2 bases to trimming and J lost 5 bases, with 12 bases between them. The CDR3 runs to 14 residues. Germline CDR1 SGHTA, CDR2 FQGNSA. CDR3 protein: CASSLIGAGTEAFF. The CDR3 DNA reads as TGTGCCAGCAGCTTAATCGGTGCGGGGACTGAAGCTTTCTTT.

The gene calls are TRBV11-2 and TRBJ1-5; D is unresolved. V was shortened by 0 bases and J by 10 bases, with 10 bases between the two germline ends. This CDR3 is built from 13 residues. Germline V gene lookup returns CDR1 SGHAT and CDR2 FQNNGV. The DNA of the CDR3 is TGTGCCAGCAGCTTAGAAGGGCCCTCACCCCAGCATTTT. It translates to CASSLEGPSPQHF.

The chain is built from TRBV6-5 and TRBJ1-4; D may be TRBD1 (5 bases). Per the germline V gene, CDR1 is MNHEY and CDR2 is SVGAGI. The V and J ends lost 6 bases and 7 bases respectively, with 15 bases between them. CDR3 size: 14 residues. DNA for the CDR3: TGTGCCAGCAGCCCCGTTATGGGACTTGAAAAACTGTTTTTT. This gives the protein CASSPVMGLEKLFF.